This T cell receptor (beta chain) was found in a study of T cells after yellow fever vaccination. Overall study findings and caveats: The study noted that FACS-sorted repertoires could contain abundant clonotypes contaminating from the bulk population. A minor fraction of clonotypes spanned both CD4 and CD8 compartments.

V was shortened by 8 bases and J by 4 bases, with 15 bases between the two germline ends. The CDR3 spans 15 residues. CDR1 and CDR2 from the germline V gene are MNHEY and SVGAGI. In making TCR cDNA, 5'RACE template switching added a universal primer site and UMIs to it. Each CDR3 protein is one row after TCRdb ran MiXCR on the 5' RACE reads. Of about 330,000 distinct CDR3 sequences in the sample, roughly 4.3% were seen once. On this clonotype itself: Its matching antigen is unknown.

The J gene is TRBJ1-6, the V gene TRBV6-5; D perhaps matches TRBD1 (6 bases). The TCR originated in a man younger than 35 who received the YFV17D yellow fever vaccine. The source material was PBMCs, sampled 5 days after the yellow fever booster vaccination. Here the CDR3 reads CASSRTEYYNSPLHF. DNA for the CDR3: TGTGCCAGCTCACGGACAGAGTATTATAATTCACCCCTCCACTTT.